These T cell receptor beta chains were read from a single sample in a study of T cell repertoires in cytomegalovirus infection. Each CDR3 protein is one row after TCRdb ran MiXCR on the reads. In the table there are fewer than 350,000 distinct CDR3 sequences, over 7.5% of which are singletons. Sequencing was carried out using PBMCs. The receptors here all came from a human donor in good health (CMV status not recorded). Some clones in this sample may be carry-over from other donors' samples. CDR3s include the opening cysteine and the closing phenylalanine or tryptophan. Each record gives: clone size, J gene, D gene, V gene, CDR3 length, CDR3 DNA, CDR3 protein. The D gene is left open where the match is weak. Part of the rows lack a size; the others show once, few, many or a class for expanded clones.

abundance: many; j_gene: TRBJ1-1; d_gene: -; v_gene: TRBV28; len: 14; CDR3nt: TGTGCCAGCAGTTTCCCAGGACCGAACACTGAAGCTTTCTTT; CDR3aa: CASSFPGPNTEAFF
abundance: many; j_gene: TRBJ2-5; d_gene: -; v_gene: TRBV28; len: 11; CDR3nt: TGTGCCACCTACCTGGTTGAGACCCAGTACTTC; CDR3aa: CATYLVETQYF
abundance: many; j_gene: TRBJ1-2; d_gene: -; v_gene: TRBV4-2; len: 14; CDR3nt: TGTGCCAGCAGCCAACGCGGAGCTAACTATGGCTACACCTTC; CDR3aa: CASSQRGANYGYTF
abundance: -; j_gene: TRBJ2-4; d_gene: -; v_gene: TRBV29-1; len: 13; CDR3nt: TGCAGCGTTGTCGGGAACCCCAAAAACATTCAGTACTTC; CDR3aa: CSVVGNPKNIQYF
abundance: few; j_gene: TRBJ2-1; d_gene: TRBD2; v_gene: TRBV2; len: 16; CDR3nt: TGTGCCAGCGCCGGACTAGCGGCATTCCCTGACAATGAGCAGTTCTTC; CDR3aa: CASAGLAAFPDNEQFF
abundance: few; j_gene: TRBJ1-2; d_gene: TRBD1; v_gene: TRBV7-6; len: 17; CDR3nt: TGTGCCAGCAGCTTAGTGCCAGGGGGAAGTCTGGACTATGGCTACACCTTC; CDR3aa: CASSLVPGGSLDYGYTF
abundance: many; j_gene: TRBJ1-2; d_gene: -; v_gene: TRBV20-1; len: 13; CDR3nt: TGCAGTGCTAGAAGTCGGGCTTACGAAGGCTACACCTTC; CDR3aa: CSARSRAYEGYTF
abundance: many; j_gene: TRBJ1-4; d_gene: TRBD1; v_gene: TRBV11-2; len: 14; CDR3nt: TGTGCCAGCAGCCGAGGGACAGTTAATGAAAAACTGTTTTTT; CDR3aa: CASSRGTVNEKLFF
abundance: -; j_gene: TRBJ2-1; d_gene: TRBD2; v_gene: TRBV4-2; len: 17; CDR3nt: TGTGCCAGCAGCCAAGATTGGGCTAGCGGGAGGCCGGATGAGCAGTTCTTC; CDR3aa: CASSQDWASGRPDEQFF
abundance: -; j_gene: TRBJ2-7; d_gene: TRBD2; v_gene: TRBV28; len: 15; CDR3nt: TGTGCCAGCAGTCCCGGACTAGGGGCTTGGTACGAGCAGTACTTC; CDR3aa: CASSPGLGAWYEQYF
abundance: many; j_gene: TRBJ2-7; d_gene: TRBD2; v_gene: TRBV6-5; len: 14; CDR3nt: TGTGCCAGCAGTTACGGGCTAGCGGGAGAGGAGGAGTACTTC; CDR3aa: CASSYGLAGEEEYF
abundance: -; j_gene: TRBJ2-1; d_gene: -; v_gene: TRBV4-3; len: 15; CDR3nt: TGCGCCAGCACCCTTGGGGTATCCTCCTACAATGAGCAGTTCTTC; CDR3aa: CASTLGVSSYNEQFF
abundance: few; j_gene: TRBJ2-1; d_gene: TRBD2; v_gene: TRBV15; len: 14; CDR3nt: TGTGCCACCAGCAGAGGGGAGGGCTACAATGAGCAGTTCTTC; CDR3aa: CATSRGEGYNEQFF
abundance: few; j_gene: TRBJ1-1; d_gene: -; v_gene: TRBV27; len: 14; CDR3nt: TGTGCCAGCAGTCCGACCGGGACGGCAATTGAAGCTTTCTTT; CDR3aa: CASSPTGTAIEAFF
abundance: many; j_gene: TRBJ2-3; d_gene: TRBD2; v_gene: TRBV7-6; len: 17; CDR3nt: TGTGCCAGCAGCTTAGGGACTAGCGGGATTAGAGGGGATACGCAGTATTTT; CDR3aa: CASSLGTSGIRGDTQYF
abundance: many; j_gene: TRBJ2-7; d_gene: TRBD2; v_gene: TRBV20-1; len: 13; CDR3nt: TGCAGTGCGGGCGGGAGGTCCCCCTACGAGCAGTACTTC; CDR3aa: CSAGGRSPYEQYF
abundance: few; j_gene: TRBJ1-1; d_gene: TRBD1; v_gene: TRBV7-9; len: 15; CDR3nt: TGTGCCAGCAGCAGCAGGACAGGCACGGACACTGAAGCTTTCTTT; CDR3aa: CASSSRTGTDTEAFF
abundance: many; j_gene: TRBJ1-6; d_gene: -; v_gene: TRBV7-2; len: 15; CDR3nt: TGTGCCAGCAGCTTAGCGCCCCAGACCGGCTCACCCCTCCACTTT; CDR3aa: CASSLAPQTGSPLHF
abundance: -; j_gene: TRBJ1-2; d_gene: -; v_gene: TRBV5-1; len: 15; CDR3nt: TGCGCCAGCAGCTCGGAGGTGATCGGGACACATGGCTACACCTTC; CDR3aa: CASSSEVIGTHGYTF
abundance: -; j_gene: TRBJ1-2; d_gene: -; v_gene: TRBV4-3; len: 15; CDR3nt: TGCGCCAGCAGCCAAGATAGTCAGAGGGGCACTGGCTACACCTTC; CDR3aa: CASSQDSQRGTGYTF
abundance: many; j_gene: TRBJ2-3; d_gene: -; v_gene: TRBV6-2/TRBV6-3; len: 14; CDR3nt: TGTGCCAGCAGTTACGACTTTATCACAGATACGCAGTATTTT; CDR3aa: CASSYDFITDTQYF
abundance: many; j_gene: TRBJ2-1; d_gene: TRBD2; v_gene: TRBV4-2; len: 14; CDR3nt: TGTGCCAGCAGCCAAGAGGGGGGGGTCCATGAGCAGTTCTTC; CDR3aa: CASSQEGGVHEQFF
abundance: many; j_gene: TRBJ2-1; d_gene: -; v_gene: TRBV2; len: 14; CDR3nt: TGTGCCAGCAGTTCGGGGGTCCAAGGCAATGAGCAGTTCTTC; CDR3aa: CASSSGVQGNEQFF